The 27 T cell receptor beta chains listed next were all sequenced from one sample in a study of neurological immune-mediated disorders. TCRdb independently ran MiXCR on the 5' RACE reads; one entry per CDR3 protein. The sample yields tens of thousands of distinct CDR3 sequences, less than 5.5% seen once. Input material: PBMCs. These receptors all stem from a man between 25 and 39 years old with multiple sclerosis.

This rearrangement joins TRBV9 to TRBJ2-1; D is perhaps TRBD2 (7 bases). V gave up 0 bases and J gave up 7 bases, with 11 bases separating them. Germline CDR1 and CDR2: SGDLS and YYNGEE. The CDR3 has 14 amino acids. The DNA for the CDR3 is TGTGCCAGCAGCGTAGAGGGGGGGGTGAATGAGCAGTTCTTC. Protein product: CASSVEGGVNEQFF.

This chain links TRBV6-1 with TRBJ1-2, with D possibly matching TRBD1 (6 bases). V was shortened by 2 bases and J by 4 bases, with 8 bases between the two germline ends. This CDR3 contains 13 residues. CDR1 is MNHNS and CDR2 is SASEGT in the germline V gene. This CDR3 reads CASSETGSYGYTF. The CDR3 coding sequence is TGTGCCAGCAGTGAAACAGGGAGCTATGGCTACACCTTC.

This clonotype was seen ten or more times. The V and J genes are TRBV5-1 and TRBJ1-4, with D tentatively TRBD1 (5 bases). There are 14 residues in the CDR3. Germline loops: CDR1 SGHRS, CDR2 YFSETQ. V lost 1 base, J lost 6 bases, and 10 bases lay in between. The CDR3 reads CASSLKGQDEKLFF. In DNA, the CDR3 is TGCGCCAGCAGCTTGAAGGGGCAAGATGAAAAACTGTTTTTT.

This clonotype was counted at least ten times. Relative to the germline gene, one junction end is altered; a read error may explain this. The chain links TRBV20-1 to TRBJ1-6, with no clear D. CDR1 and CDR2 from the germline V gene are DFQATT and SNEGSKA (reference sequence). CDR3 length: 13 amino acids. The CDR3 here is CSARRRQGNRLNF. For the CDR3, the DNA is TGCAGTGCTAGAAGGCGCCAAGGGAACAGACTCAACTTT.

This clonotype was recorded many times. CDR3 nucleotide sequence: TGCGCCAGCAGCTTCCGGACAACGAACACCGGGGAGCTGTTTTTT. Residues: CASSFRTTNTGELFF. The V gene is TRBV5-1, the J gene TRBJ2-2; tentative D call: TRBD1 (5 bases). Per germline, CDR1 SGHRS and CDR2 YFSETQ. The CDR3 loop spans 15 amino acids. Deletions cut 2 bases from V and 0 bases from J, with 8 bases between.

This clonotype has a count of ten or more. This chain uses TRBV24-1 with TRBJ2-3, with D possibly matching TRBD1 (5 bases). This CDR3 has 15 residues. Germline CDR1 is KGHDR and CDR2 is SFDVKD. Trimming took off 0 bases at V and 5 bases at J, with 11 bases between the two ends. The CDR3 loop is CATSDLLLGEDTQYF. CDR3 DNA: TGTGCCACCAGTGATTTGCTTTTAGGGGAAGATACGCAGTATTTT.

Ten or more counts support this clonotype. The gene calls are TRBV5-1 and TRBJ1-1; the match to TRBD1 covers 11 bases. The CDR3 has 16 amino acids. The ends lost 0 bases at V and 3 bases at J; junction bases unmatched: 4. Germline CDR1 is SGHRS and CDR2 is YFSETQ. The CDR3 region is CASSLGTGGRDTEAFF. The CDR3 nucleotides read TGCGCCAGCAGCTTGGGGACAGGGGGCAGGGACACTGAAGCTTTCTTT.

This clonotype was counted at least ten times. The chain uses TRBV20-1 and TRBJ2-7, with D possibly TRBD1 on 6 matching bases. The V and J ends lost 4 bases and 5 bases respectively, with 9 bases between them. Germline V gene lookup returns CDR1 DFQATT and CDR2 SNEGSKA (reference sequence). The CDR3 consists of 11 residues. CDR3 residues: CSATGDNEQYF. As DNA, the CDR3 is TGCAGTGCTACAGGGGACAACGAGCAGTACTTC.

This clonotype was recorded many times. The V gene is TRBV15, the J gene TRBJ2-7; 7 nucleotides match TRBD1. Germline-derived CDR1 and CDR2 are LNHNV and YYDKDF (reference sequence). The CDR3 length is 13 residues. The trim removed 5 bases at V and 2 bases at J, leaving 3 bases unmatched. For the CDR3, the DNA is TGTGCCACCAGCCGGGACAGTACCTACGAGCAGTACTTC. Translation gives CATSRDSTYEQYF.

This clonotype has at least ten counts. V usage is TRBV21-1 and J usage is TRBJ1-6. TRBV21-1 is recorded as a pseudogene. CDR3 size: 14 residues. The CDR3: CASSKGAAYSPLHF. CDR3 DNA sequence: TGTGCCAGCAGCAAAGGGGCAGCCTATTCACCCCTCCACTTT.

This clonotype was seen at least ten times. The gene calls are TRBV10-3 and TRBJ2-3; TRBD1 might be the D (6 bases). The CDR3 has 14 residues. Trimming removed 3 bases at V and 1 base at J, with 8 bases between. CDR1 ENHRY and CDR2 SYGVKD come from the germline V gene. CDR3 sequence reads: CAISDPGGTDTQYF. CDR3 DNA: TGTGCCATCAGTGATCCAGGGGGCACAGATACGCAGTATTTT.

V is TRBV27 and J is TRBJ1-2; D may be TRBD1 (5 bases). V was clipped by 3 bases and J by 4 bases, with 9 bases between them. Germline CDR1 is MNHEY and CDR2 is SMNVEV (reference sequence). This CDR3 is built from 13 residues. The CDR3 here is CASSLRGGYGYTF. The CDR3 DNA is TGTGCCAGCAGTTTGCGGGGCGGCTATGGCTACACCTTC.

This clonotype has a count of ten or more. The chain is built from TRBV9 and TRBJ1-3; D uncertain. CDR3 size: 13 residues. Germline CDR1 is SGDLS and CDR2 is YYNGEE. V was shortened by 4 bases and J by 0 bases, with 5 bases between the two germline ends. Here the CDR3 reads CASSPPSGNTIYF. The CDR3 bases are TGTGCCAGCAGCCCCCCCTCTGGAAACACCATATATTTT.

Ten or more counts support this clonotype. CDR3 in DNA: TGTGCCAGCAGCCAAAATATGAACACCGGGGAGCTGTTTTTT. Protein sequence: CASSQNMNTGELFF. The J gene is TRBJ2-2, the V gene TRBV4-2; D not resolved. The CDR3 spans 14 residues. V lost 2 bases, J lost 1 base, and 5 bases lay in between. Germline values: CDR1 LGHNA, CDR2 YNFKEQ.

Worth noting for this clonotype: One end of the junction varies from germline; a read error may be responsible. This chain uses TRBV4-1 with TRBJ1-5; TRBD1 is a possible D gene (5 bases). The CDR3 is 17 residues long. Germline CDR1 MGHRA, CDR2 YSYEKL. DNA of the CDR3: TGCGCCAGCAGCCAAGGACGGGGCGCTTATAGCAATCAGCCCCAGAATTTT. This codes for CASSQGRGAYSNQPQNF.

In this sample, this clonotype turned up a few times. CDR3 in DNA: TGTGCCAGCAGTGGCCTAGGAGCCGGGACAGCAGATACGCAGTATTTT. Protein product: CASSGLGAGTADTQYF. The chain has TRBV6-1 and TRBJ2-3; 7 bases map to TRBD1. Germline trimming cut 4 bases from V and 4 bases from J; bases unmatched to any gene: 11. Germline values: CDR1 MNHNS, CDR2 SASEGT. There are 16 residues in the CDR3.

This clonotype was counted ten times or more. This chain connects TRBV5-1 to TRBJ1-5; a possible D gene is TRBD1 (5 bases). CDR1 and CDR2 from the germline V gene are SGHRS and YFSETQ. V lost 0 bases, J lost 0 bases, and 7 bases lay in between. This CDR3 spans 15 amino acids. CDR3 nucleotides: TGCGCCAGCAGCTTGGAAGGGGATAGCAATCAGCCCCAGCATTTT. Its translation is CASSLEGDSNQPQHF.

A few counts support this clonotype. One junction end disagrees with the germline gene, perhaps due to a read error. The J gene is TRBJ1-5, the V gene TRBV24-1; the match to TRBD1 covers 10 bases. Germline V lookup: CDR1 KGHDR, CDR2 SFDVKD. The CDR3 is 15 residues long. The CDR3 protein is CATSEGQGGNQPQNF. The DNA for the CDR3 is TGTGCCACCAGTGAAGGACAGGGGGGCAATCAGCCCCAGAATTTT.

This clonotype came up many times. The V and J genes are TRBV11-2 and TRBJ1-1; no definite D call. The germline CDR1 and CDR2 sequences are SGHAT and FQNNGV. The CDR3 runs 11 residues. The V end was cut by 2 bases, the J end by 6 bases, with 4 bases between. The CDR3 region is CASSLFSEAFF. The CDR3 nucleotides are TGTGCCAGCAGCTTATTTTCTGAAGCTTTCTTT.

This clonotype was seen only a few times. The genes are TRBV20-1 and TRBJ1-2; D not resolved. CDR3 length equals 11 residues. Germline CDR1 reads DFQATT; CDR2 reads SNEGSKA (reference sequence). The germline V and J ends were trimmed by 0 bases and 3 bases, with 2 bases remaining between them. The DNA of the CDR3 is TGCAGTGCTAGAGAGGACTATGGCTACACCTTC. Its protein product is CSAREDYGYTF.

This clonotype was found many times. The rearrangement links TRBV20-1 to TRBJ2-7, with D hard to call. Germline CDR1 is DFQATT and CDR2 is SNEGSKA (reference sequence). CDR3 length equals 11 residues. V lost 3 bases and J 0 bases, leaving 3 bases between the germline ends. The CDR3 spells CSARDSYEQYF. In DNA, the CDR3 is TGCAGTGCTAGGGACTCCTACGAGCAGTACTTC.

There are many counts of this clonotype. The V and J genes are TRBV5-1 and TRBJ2-7; the match to TRBD1 covers 7 bases. CDR3 length: 13 amino acids. The germline V gene encodes CDR1 SGHRS and CDR2 YFSETQ. With V trimmed by 4 bases and J by 2 bases, 3 bases remained unmatched. CDR3 region: CASSRDSPYEQYF. CDR3 nucleotide sequence: TGCGCCAGCAGCCGGGACAGCCCCTACGAGCAGTACTTC.

This clonotype was seen only a few times. The chain is built from TRBV20-1 and TRBJ2-7; TRBD2 agrees at 10 bases. Germline CDR1 DFQATT, CDR2 SNEGSKA (reference sequence). This CDR3 comprises 12 residues. Trimming cost V 6 bases and J 7 bases; bases outside gene matches: 6. In DNA form, the CDR3 reads TGCAGTGCCGGTAGCGGGGGGAATGAGCAGTACTTC. Its protein product is CSAGSGGNEQYF.

This clonotype was seen ten or more times. The chain is built from TRBV7-3 and TRBJ1-4; D unclear. The CDR3 contains 13 residues. Trimming pared 3 bases from V and 7 bases from J, leaving 9 bases between. CDR1 SGHTA and CDR2 FQGTGA come from the germline V gene. The CDR3 coding sequence is TGTGCCAGCAGCTTCGGCCCCGGTGAAAAACTGTTTTTT. Its translation: CASSFGPGEKLFF.

The sample holds many counts of this clonotype. The CDR3 DNA follows: TGCGCCAGCAGCTTTCGCGGACAGGGCCTGAACACTGAAGCTTTCTTT. Translated: CASSFRGQGLNTEAFF. The V gene is TRBV5-1, the J gene TRBJ1-1; 8 bases align to TRBD1. Germline lookup yields CDR1 SGHRS and CDR2 YFSETQ. With V trimmed by 2 bases and J by 0 bases, 6 bases remained unmatched. This CDR3 region has 16 residues.

This clonotype was detected many times. This chain joins TRBV15 and TRBJ2-7, with 7 nucleotides matching TRBD1. Trimming at V came to 1 base and at J to 1 base, leaving 4 bases not matched to a gene. The germline V gene has CDR1 LNHNV and CDR2 YYDKDF (reference sequence). CDR3 length equals 15 residues. The CDR3: CATSRGKQGSYEQYF. The DNA for the CDR3 is TGTGCCACCAGCAGAGGTAAACAGGGGTCCTACGAGCAGTACTTC. Based on the CDR3 plus reference TRBV15 and TRBJ2-7, the full variable domain is DAMVIQNPRYQVTQFGKPVTLSCSQTLNHNVMYWYQQKSSQAPKLLFHYYDKDFNNEADTPDNFQSRRPNTSFCFLDIRSPGLGDTAMYLCATSRGKQGSYEQYFGPGTRLTVT.

This clonotype was picked up many times. This chain's CDR3 is CASSPQTGEIDTQYF. In DNA, the CDR3 is TGTGCCAGCTCACCACAGACAGGGGAAATAGATACGCAGTATTTT. The genes are TRBV18 and TRBJ2-3; TRBD1 aligns across 8 bases. CDR1 and CDR2 (germline): KGHSH, LQKENI. The V and J ends lost 1 base and 5 bases, in that order; junction bases with no gene match: 5. This CDR3 has 15 residues. The full variable domain, rest sourced from reference TRBV18 and TRBJ2-3, is NAGVMQNPRHLVRRRGQEARLRCSPMKGHSHVYWYRQLPEEGLKFMVYLQKENIIDESGMPKERFSAEFPKEGPSILRIQQVVRGDSAAYFCASSPQTGEIDTQYFGPGTRLTVL.